The source of this T cell receptor beta chain is a study of blood T cell repertoires in COVID-19. Study background: Sources were T cells, B-cell-depleted T cells, or PBMCs; the material itself was cDNA or gDNA.

In the original processing: Estimation of nucleated cell counts relied on the amplification of reference gene primers. TCRdb's copy holds only in-frame clones and misses some; the assay was immunoSEQ multiplex PCR. V and J calls and clone size come straight from that table; D and trimming were deduced from the DNA. In the table there are a few hundred thousand clones, approximately 83% of which are singletons. The V and J ends lost 4 bases and 6 bases, in that order; junction bases with no gene match: 2. CDR1 and CDR2 (germline): PRHDT, FYEKMQ (reference sequence). This CDR3 comprises 14 residues. The chain links TRBV13 to TRBJ1-4; 10 positions agree with TRBD1. This clonotype was sampled from a man aged 25-40 years who had recovered from COVID-19. The sample comprised PBMCs or T cells enriched from blood (not recorded which). In nucleotides, the CDR3 is TGTGCCAGCAGCTACGGACAGGGGGATGAAAAACTGTTTTTT. Protein: CASSYGQGDEKLFF.